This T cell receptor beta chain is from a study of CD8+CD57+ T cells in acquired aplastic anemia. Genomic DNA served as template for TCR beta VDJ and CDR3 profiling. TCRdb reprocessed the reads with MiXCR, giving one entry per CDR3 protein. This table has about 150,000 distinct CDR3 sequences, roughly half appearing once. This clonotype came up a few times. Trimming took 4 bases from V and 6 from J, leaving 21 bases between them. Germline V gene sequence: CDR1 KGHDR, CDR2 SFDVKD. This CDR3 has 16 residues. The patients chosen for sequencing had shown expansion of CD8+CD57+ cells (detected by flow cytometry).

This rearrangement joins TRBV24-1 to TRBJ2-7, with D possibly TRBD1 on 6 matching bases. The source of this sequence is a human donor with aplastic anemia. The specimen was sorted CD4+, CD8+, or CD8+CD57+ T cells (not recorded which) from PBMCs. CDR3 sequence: CATSDTPGKRGIEQYF. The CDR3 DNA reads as TGTGCCACCAGTGACACACCGGGAAAAAGGGGGATCGAGCAGTACTTC.